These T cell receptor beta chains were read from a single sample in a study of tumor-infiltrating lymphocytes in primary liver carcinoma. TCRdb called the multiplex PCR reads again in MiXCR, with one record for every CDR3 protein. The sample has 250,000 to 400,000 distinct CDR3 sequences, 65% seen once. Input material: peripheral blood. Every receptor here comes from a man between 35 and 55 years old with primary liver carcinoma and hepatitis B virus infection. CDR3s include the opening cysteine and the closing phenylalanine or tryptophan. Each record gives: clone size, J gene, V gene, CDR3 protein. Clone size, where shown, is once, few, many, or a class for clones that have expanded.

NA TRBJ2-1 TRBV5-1 CASSPLRRETYNEQFF
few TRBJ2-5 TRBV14 CASRRQGETQYF
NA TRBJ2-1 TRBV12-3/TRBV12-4 CASSSALEYNEQFF
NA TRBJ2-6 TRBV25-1 CATGDSGANVLTF
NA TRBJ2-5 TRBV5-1 CASSQGQTPGGGTQYF
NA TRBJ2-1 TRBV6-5 CASSPYTNSYNEQFF
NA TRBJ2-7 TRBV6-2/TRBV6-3 CASSVDGDSYEQHF
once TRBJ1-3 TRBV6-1 CASSKGRTPGDTIYF
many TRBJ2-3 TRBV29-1 CSVLAVTDTQYF
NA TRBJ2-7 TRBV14 CASRPLSGPYEQYF
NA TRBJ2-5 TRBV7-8 CASTLAIQVVRRSARQETQYF
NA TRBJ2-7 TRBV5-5 CDSSLGRGEQYF
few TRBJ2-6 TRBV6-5 CASSYIRTGGANVLTF
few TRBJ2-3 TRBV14 CASSQRTSASTDTQYF
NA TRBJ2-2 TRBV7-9 CASSLGLASTGELFF
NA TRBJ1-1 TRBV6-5 CASSPRRKGSTKNTEAFF
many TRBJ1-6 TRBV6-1 CASSEISGANSPLHF
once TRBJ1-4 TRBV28 CASSDGSTNEKLFF
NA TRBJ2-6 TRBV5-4 CASTGGAGNSGANVLTF
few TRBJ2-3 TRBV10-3 CAISDWAVRPLTDTQYF
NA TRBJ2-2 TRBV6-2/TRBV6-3 CASRLAGAYIGELFF
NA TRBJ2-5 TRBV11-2 CTSNFRRGAGETQYF
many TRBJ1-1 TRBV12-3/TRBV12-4 CASAGGGKWNTEAFF
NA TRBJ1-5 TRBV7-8 CTSSLAQPNQPQHF
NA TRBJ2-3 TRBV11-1 CARSLNRGPHTQYF
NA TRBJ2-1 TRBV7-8 CASSPLGGSAVSYNEQFF